What follows are 16 T cell receptor beta chains derived from one specimen sequenced in a study of CD8+ T cells in alopecia areata. RNA extraction and reverse transcription yielded cDNA as sequencing template. Data came from immunoSEQ multiplex PCR; TCRdb stores just in-frame clones and leaves some out. This table holds some 30,000 clones, more than 55% found once. Material: NKG2D-high CD8+ T cells sorted from blood. These receptor sequences come from a human donor with alopecia areata.

The chain has TRBV5-1 and TRBJ2-7; 9 nucleotides align to TRBD1. The CDR3 contains 17 residues. The germline gives CDR1 SGHRS, CDR2 YFSETQ. V dropped 2 bases and J dropped 4; count of bases not matched to a gene: 13. CDR3 sequence: CASSFPDRDRVNYEQYF. CDR3 sequence (DNA): TGCGCCAGCAGCTTCCCGGACCGGGACAGGGTAAATTACGAGCAGTACTTC.

This chain uses TRBV7-2 with TRBJ2-1, with a tentative D call TRBD1 (5 bases). Germline V lookup: CDR1 SGHTA, CDR2 FQGNSA. The CDR3 contains 19 residues. Trimming removed 1 base from V and 7 bases from J, with 26 bases in between. In DNA, the CDR3 is TGTGCCAGCAGCTTAGATCACTCTCTCGTGGCTGGGGCCTCAAATGAGCAGTTCTTC. As protein: CASSLDHSLVAGASNEQFF. Supplemented by reference TRBV7-2 and TRBJ2-1, the full variable domain reads GAGVSQSPSNKVTEKGKDVELRCDPISGHTALYWYRQSLGQGLEFLIYFQGNSAPDKSGLPSDRFSAERTGGSVSTLTIQRTQQEDSAVYLCASSLDHSLVAGASNEQFFGPGTRLTVL.

The rearrangement joins TRBV27 to TRBJ2-7; tentative D call: TRBD2 (7 bases). The CDR3 spans 16 residues. V dropped 5 bases and J dropped 3 bases, with 20 bases sitting between them. Looked up from germline, CDR1 is MNHEY and CDR2 is SMNVEV (reference sequence). CDR3 amino acids: CASSLRGAGGYYEQYF. CDR3 DNA: TGTGCCAGCAGTCTACGGGGGGCAGGAGGATACTACGAGCAGTACTTC.

V is TRBV4-3 and J is TRBJ1-2; 10 nucleotides match TRBD1. V lost 1 base to trimming and J lost 7 bases; unmatched junction nucleotides: 3. The germline gives CDR1 LGHNA, CDR2 YSLEER. This CDR3 region has 14 residues. Here the CDR3 reads CASSQGQGASGYTF. CDR3 bases: TGCGCCAGCAGCCAAGGACAGGGGGCCTCTGGCTACACCTTC.

This chain connects TRBV29-1 to TRBJ2-2; D unresolved. The CDR3 consists of 13 residues. Germline lookup yields CDR1 SQVTM and CDR2 ANQGSEA. V lost 4 bases and J 0 bases, leaving 6 bases between the germline ends. The CDR3 reads CSVVGSNTGELFF. CDR3 in DNA: TGCAGCGTTGTAGGGTCGAACACCGGGGAGCTGTTTTTT.

The gene calls are TRBV2 and TRBJ2-5; no clear D. The CDR3 length is 13 residues. In germline, CDR1 is SNHLY, CDR2 FYNNEI. The ends were cut back, 6 bases at V and 3 bases at J, with 11 bases in the middle. The CDR3 DNA sequence: TGTGCCAGCAGAACTGGTGGTAAAGAGACCCAGTACTTC. Amino acids: CASRTGGKETQYF.

This chain links TRBV4-1 with TRBJ1-1; D not certain. The CDR3 spans 10 residues. Trimming left V 8 bases short and J 2 bases short, with 3 bases between. Looked up from germline, CDR1 is MGHRA and CDR2 is YSYEKL. Written as DNA, the CDR3 is TGCGCCAGCGGAAACACTGAAGCTTTCTTT. As protein: CASGNTEAFF.

The J gene is TRBJ2-5, the V gene TRBV5-1, with a tentative D call TRBD1 (6 bases). The end of the DNA fits TRBJ2-7 better, so the J call may be wrong. The CDR3 consists of 15 residues. Germline V gene lookup returns CDR1 SGHRS and CDR2 YFSETQ. The CDR3: CASSLVQGINYEQYF. The CDR3 nucleotides are TGCGCCAGCAGCTTGGTTCAGGGGATAAACTACGAGCAGTACTTC.

The chain recombines TRBV7-9 with TRBJ2-2, with D maybe TRBD2 (6 bases). The V end was cut by 6 bases, the J end by 3 bases, with 11 bases between. The CDR3 runs to 14 residues. The germline V gene has CDR1 SEHNR and CDR2 FQNEAQ (reference sequence). This CDR3 reads CASSPLAYTGELFF. CDR3 nucleotides: TGTGCCAGCAGTCCACTAGCATACACCGGGGAGCTGTTTTTT.

This chain joins TRBV30 and TRBJ2-7; D remains ambiguous. The length of the CDR3 is 14 residues. V lost 4 bases and J lost 4, with 17 bases in between. The germline V gene encodes CDR1 GTSNPN and CDR2 SVGIG (reference sequence). The CDR3 DNA sequence: TGTGCCTGGACGCCCTTCGCTGCCCTTTACGAGCAGTACTTC. It codes for CAWTPFAALYEQYF.

This clone has more than one count but fewer than ten. V is TRBV2 and J is TRBJ2-7, with unresolved D. Germline loops: CDR1 SNHLY, CDR2 FYNNEI. The length of the CDR3 is 14 residues. Trimming cost V 0 bases and J 3 bases, with 9 bases left between them. In DNA, the CDR3 is TGTGCCAGCAGTGAAGCTGGCAGAAACTACGAGCAGTACTTC. This sequence encodes CASSEAGRNYEQYF.

The chain links TRBV7-9 to TRBJ2-7; TRBD1 aligns across 8 bases. The CDR3 contains 15 residues. The germline CDR1 and CDR2 sequences are SEHNR and FQNEAQ (reference sequence). J lost 6 bases, V lost 5 bases, and 12 bases had no gene match. CDR3 residues: CASSPRDRIIGEQYF. The CDR3, as DNA: TGTGCCAGCAGCCCCCGGGACAGGATCATAGGCGAGCAGTACTTC.

The genes are TRBV6-5 and TRBJ2-1; TRBD1 is a possible D gene (5 bases). CDR1 MNHEY and CDR2 SVGAGI come from the germline V gene. Trimming cost V 2 bases and J 4 bases, with 15 bases left between them. The CDR3 runs to 16 residues. Written as DNA, the CDR3 is TGTGCCAGCAGTTACACCCAGGGAACTACTTACAATGAGCAGTTCTTC. Translated: CASSYTQGTTYNEQFF.

The rearrangement links TRBV30 to TRBJ2-1; D is unresolved. Trimming removed 2 bases at V and 3 bases at J, with 14 bases between. Looked up from germline, CDR1 is GTSNPN and CDR2 is SVGIG (reference sequence). There are 15 residues in the CDR3. The CDR3, as DNA: TGTGCCTGGAGTTCAGGAACAGCCCTCTACAATGAGCAGTTCTTC. Translation: CAWSSGTALYNEQFF.

The genes are TRBV7-9 and TRBJ2-5; 7 bases line up with TRBD2. V lost 3 bases and J lost 2; bases outside the gene matches: 3. From germline, CDR1 is SEHNR and CDR2 FQNEAQ (reference sequence). There are 14 residues in the CDR3. The CDR3 sequence is CASSFLAVQETQYF. The CDR3 bases are TGTGCCAGCAGCTTTCTAGCGGTACAAGAGACCCAGTACTTC.

The chain is built from TRBV7-3 and TRBJ2-3, with TRBD1 matching 9 bases. The CDR3 consists of 16 residues. Trimming took 2 bases from V and 4 from J; bases not matched to a gene: 7. CDR1 and CDR2 (germline): SGHTA, FQGTGA. The CDR3 loop reads CASSLGGQGLADTQYF. Here the CDR3 DNA reads TGTGCCAGCAGCTTAGGGGGACAGGGTCTCGCAGATACGCAGTATTTT.